This T cell receptor beta chain was identified in a study of cytomegalovirus exposure and HLA in healthy donors. Study-wide points: Rarity characterized most TCR sequences, yet some public TCRs appeared in many donors. Specificity of three CMV-associated chains for CMV antigens was verified in vitro.

The CDR3 contains 16 residues. The germline V gene has CDR1 SGHTA and CDR2 FQGNSA. V lost 0 bases and J lost 6; bases outside the gene matches: 5. Concerning this clone: No antigen is known for it.

Profiling relied on immunoSEQ multiplex PCR, and the TCRdb table lists in-frame clones only, not all of them. In the table there are about 98,000 clones, 87% of which are singletons. The chain employs TRBV7-2 and TRBJ2-1, with 10 nucleotides matching TRBD2. Sequencing used PBMCs. The origin of this receptor is a man younger than 35 in good health and CMV-seropositive. The CDR3 DNA reads as TGTGCCAGCAGCTTAGCTACTAGCGGGGCCCTCAATGAGCAGTTCTTC. Amino acids: CASSLATSGALNEQFF.